What follows describes a single T cell receptor beta chain. Its antigen remains unknown. TCRdb processed the reads anew with MiXCR; each CDR3 protein has one entry. The repertoire includes 290,000 or so distinct CDR3 sequences, roughly 26% of them detected once, and more than 11% sits in the top ten. This entry belongs to a study of T cell repertoires in cytomegalovirus infection. Background on the study: Public TCR beta signatures provided an indication of both CMV infection and a matching HLA type.

Regarding the study as a whole: HLA-C-restricted CMV-specific TCR beta clonotypes were dominant in the ex vivo response. Public TCR beta family frequency separated CMV-and-HLA carriers, including in an independent cohort.

This CDR3 spans 15 amino acids. The V and J ends lost 4 bases and 4 bases respectively, with 14 bases between them. CDR1 and CDR2 (germline): PRHDT, FYEKMQ (reference sequence). Sequencing was done on a sample of PBMCs. The V and J genes are TRBV13 and TRBJ1-5; maybe TRBD1 (5 bases). The sequence was collected from a human donor in good health (CMV status not recorded). Some clones in this sample may be carry-over from other donors' samples. The CDR3 spells CASSSRALGNQPQHF. CDR3 DNA sequence: TGTGCCAGCAGCTCCAGGGCCTTGGGAAATCAGCCCCAGCATTTT. Filled out from reference TRBV13 and TRBJ1-5, the complete variable domain reads AAGVIQSPRHLIKEKRETATLKCYPIPRHDTVYWYQQGPGQDPQFLISFYEKMQSDKGSIPDRFSAQQFSDYHSELNMSSLELGDSALYFCASSSRALGNQPQHFGDGTRLSIL.